This T cell receptor beta chain comes out of a study of blood T cell repertoires in COVID-19. In the study overall: Nucleic acid was either cDNA or gDNA, and it came from T cells, B-cell-depleted T cells, or PBMCs.

Which cohort a participant joined came from the clinical history participants gave. What the recovered Cohort 3 donors had was two negative PCRs, clearance, or symptom resolution. The CDR3 consists of 13 residues. V was clipped by 3 bases and J by 3 bases, with 7 bases between them. In germline, CDR1 is KGHDR, CDR2 SFDVKD. The assay was immunoSEQ multiplex PCR, and TCRdb's table has in-frame clones only and misses some. The sample yields fewer than 450,000 clones, about 88% seen once. The receptor comes from a woman under 30 who had recovered from COVID-19. This chain joins TRBV24-1 and TRBJ1-1; perhaps TRBD1 as D (5 bases). Sequencing was carried out using PBMCs or T cells enriched from blood (not recorded which). In nucleotides, the CDR3 is TGTGCCACCAGTGATGGGGCCGACACTGAAGCTTTCTTT. This gives the protein CATSDGADTEAFF.